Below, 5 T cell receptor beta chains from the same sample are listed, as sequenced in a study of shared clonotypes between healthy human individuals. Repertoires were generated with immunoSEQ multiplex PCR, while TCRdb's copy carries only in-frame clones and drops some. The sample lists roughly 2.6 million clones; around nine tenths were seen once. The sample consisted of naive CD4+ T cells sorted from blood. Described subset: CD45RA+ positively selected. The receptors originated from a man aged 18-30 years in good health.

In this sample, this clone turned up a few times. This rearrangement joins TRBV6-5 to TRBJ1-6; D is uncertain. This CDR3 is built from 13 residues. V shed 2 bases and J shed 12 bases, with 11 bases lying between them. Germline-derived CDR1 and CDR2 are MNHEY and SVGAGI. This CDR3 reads CASSYGGSLPLHF. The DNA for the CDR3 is TGTGCCAGCAGTTACGGCGGCTCATTACCCCTCCACTTT.

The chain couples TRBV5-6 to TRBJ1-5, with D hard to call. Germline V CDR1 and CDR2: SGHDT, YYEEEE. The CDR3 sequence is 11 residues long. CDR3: CVFGRNQPQHF. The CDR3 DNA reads TGTGTTTTCGGGCGCAATCAGCCCCAGCATTTT.

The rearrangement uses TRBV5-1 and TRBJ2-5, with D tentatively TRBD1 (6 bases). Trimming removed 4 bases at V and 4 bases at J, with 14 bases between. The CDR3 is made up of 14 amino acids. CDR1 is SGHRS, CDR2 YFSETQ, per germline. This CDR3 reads CASSATGAGETQYF. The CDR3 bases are TGCGCCAGCAGCGCGACAGGTGCTGGAGAGACCCAGTACTTC.

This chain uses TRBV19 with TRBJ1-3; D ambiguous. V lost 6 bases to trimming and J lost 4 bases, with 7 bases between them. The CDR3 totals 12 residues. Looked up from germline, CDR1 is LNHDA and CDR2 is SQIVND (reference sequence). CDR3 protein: CASSGNGNTIYF. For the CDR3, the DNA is TGTGCCAGTAGCGGCAACGGAAACACCATATATTTT.

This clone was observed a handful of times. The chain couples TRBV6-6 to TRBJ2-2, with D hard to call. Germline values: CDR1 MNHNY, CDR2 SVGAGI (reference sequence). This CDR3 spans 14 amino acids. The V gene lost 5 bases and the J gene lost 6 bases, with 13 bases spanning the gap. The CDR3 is CASSGTSLPGELFF. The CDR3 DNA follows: TGTGCCAGCAGTGGAACCAGCCTACCCGGGGAGCTGTTTTTT.